This is a list of T cell receptor beta chains from one sample in a study of T cell responses to AZD1222 COVID-19 vaccine. Clones were read by immunoSEQ multiplex PCR, and TCRdb kept only the in-frame ones, dropping some. The table lists roughly 70,000 clones, 60% to 85% of them singletons, with 20% to 30% in the top ten. The material was peripheral blood, obtained on day 0 of MenACWY control vaccination. The origin of the receptors is an adult in good health. The CDR3 runs from the conserved cysteine through the conserved F or W. D genes are given only for firm matches. Clone sizes are given selectively: once, few, many, or a class where the clone is expanded.

v_gene	d_gene	j_gene	abundance	CDR3aa	CDR3nt
TRBV5-1	TRBD1	TRBJ1-6	.	CASSLGQGDSPLHF	TGCGCCAGCAGCTTGGGACAGGGAGATTCACCCCTCCACTTT
TRBV5-4	TRBD2	TRBJ2-1	.	CASSLVPSGDNEQFF	TGTGCCAGCAGCTTGGTACCTAGCGGGGACAATGAGCAGTTCTTC
TRBV4-3	.	TRBJ2-3	.	CASSPSRQRTDTQYF	TGCGCCAGCAGCCCATCCAGGCAGCGCACAGATACGCAGTATTTT
TRBV4-3	.	TRBJ1-5	.	CASSLVYGGNQPQHF	TGCGCCAGCAGCCTTGTCTACGGGGGCAATCAGCCCCAGCATTTT
TRBV5-1	TRBD1	TRBJ1-1	.	CASSGTVGPGAEAFF	TGCGCCAGCAGCGGGACAGTTGGCCCTGGGGCTGAAGCTTTCTTT
TRBV12-3/TRBV12-4	.	TRBJ1-1	.	CASSFTGNTEAFF	TGTGCCAGCAGTTTTACGGGAAACACTGAAGCTTTCTTT
TRBV28	.	TRBJ1-4	few	CASSDRRDNNEKLFF	TGTGCCAGCAGTGATCGCCGGGACAATAATGAAAAACTGTTTTTT
TRBV4-1	TRBD2	TRBJ2-7	.	CASSQGLAGRGEQYF	TGCGCCAGCAGCCAAGGACTAGCGGGACGGGGAGAGCAGTACTTC
TRBV9	TRBD2	TRBJ2-1	.	CASSTGTSGTMSQFF	TGTGCCAGCAGCACTGGGACTAGCGGTACAATGTCGCAGTTCTTC
TRBV4-3	.	TRBJ2-1	.	CASSQVPSNEQFF	TGCGCCAGCAGCCAAGTTCCTAGCAATGAGCAGTTCTTC
TRBV18	TRBD2	TRBJ2-3	.	CASSRPAGVSTDTQYF	TGTGCCAGCTCACGTCCGGCGGGGGTTAGCACAGATACGCAGTATTTT
TRBV30	.	TRBJ2-3	.	CAIQPASTDTQYF	TGTGCAATCCAACCCGCTAGCACAGATACGCAGTATTTT
TRBV6-1	TRBD2	TRBJ2-1	.	CASSEAVLLAGMNEQFF	TGTGCCAGCAGTGAAGCGGTTCTACTAGCGGGAATGAATGAGCAGTTCTTC
TRBV6-5	.	TRBJ2-7	.	CASSTGGSYEQYF	TGTGCCAGCAGTACAGGTGGCTCCTACGAGCAGTACTTC
TRBV6-1	TRBD2	TRBJ2-7	once	CASSETSGSYEQYF	TGTGCCAGCAGTGAAACTAGCGGCTCCTACGAGCAGTACTTC
TRBV6-5	.	TRBJ2-2	.	CASRLGTGELFF	TGTGCCAGCAGACTGGGCACCGGGGAGCTGTTTTTT
TRBV29-1	TRBD1	TRBJ2-1	.	CSAGFFQTGSSYNEQFF	TGCAGCGCAGGGTTTTTTCAGACAGGGAGCTCCTACAATGAGCAGTTCTTC
TRBV5-1	.	TRBJ2-5	.	CASSDGPQETQYF	TGCGCCAGCAGCGACGGGCCCCAAGAGACCCAGTACTTC
TRBV18	.	TRBJ1-1	few	CASSPPARNTEAFF	TGTGCCAGCTCACCACCGGCCAGAAACACTGAAGCTTTCTTT
TRBV6-2/TRBV6-3	.	TRBJ2-1	.	CASSYSGNYNEQFF	TGTGCCAGCAGTTACTCGGGGAACTACAATGAGCAGTTCTTC
TRBV19	TRBD2	TRBJ2-1	.	CASSIAGGPGYEQFF	TGTGCCAGTAGTATCGCGGGGGGACCTGGGTATGAGCAGTTCTTC
TRBV28	.	TRBJ2-7	.	CASTPWGANGEQYF	TGTGCCAGCACCCCCTGGGGGGCGAATGGCGAGCAGTACTTC
TRBV5-1	.	TRBJ1-3	.	CASSPPDTIYF	TGCGCCAGCAGCCCACCGGACACCATATATTTT
TRBV11-2	.	TRBJ1-1	.	CASSLYRSAGRTYTEAFF	TGTGCCAGCAGCTTATATAGGAGTGCCGGGCGAACCTACACTGAAGCTTTCTTT
TRBV28	.	TRBJ1-1	.	CASTLGEGGTEAFF	TGTGCCAGCACCCTGGGGGAGGGGGGCACTGAAGCTTTCTTT
TRBV3-1/TRBV3-2	.	TRBJ1-6	.	CASSQSFRESPLHF	TGTGCCAGCAGCCAATCTTTCCGGGAGTCACCCCTCCACTTT
TRBV30	TRBD1	TRBJ2-7	.	CAWTDRGRYEQYF	TGTGCCTGGACGGACAGGGGGCGATACGAGCAGTACTTC
TRBV5-5	.	TRBJ1-1	.	CASSRDKLNTEAFF	TGTGCCAGCAGCCGGGACAAACTGAACACTGAAGCTTTCTTT
TRBV27	.	TRBJ2-1	.	CASSLLSFSSYNEQFF	TGTGCCAGCAGTTTATTGTCCTTTAGCTCCTACAATGAGCAGTTCTTC
TRBV2	.	TRBJ1-1	once	CASSEGEAFF	TGTGCCAGCAGTGAGGGTGAAGCTTTCTTT
TRBV2	.	TRBJ1-1	.	CASSLSRGVGNTEAFF	TGTGCCAGCAGCTTAAGCCGAGGAGTGGGGAACACTGAAGCTTTCTTT
TRBV7-2	.	TRBJ2-7	few	CASSLAAGAGEQYF	TGTGCCAGCAGCTTAGCGGCAGGGGCCGGCGAGCAGTACTTC
TRBV7-3	.	TRBJ2-2	.	CASSFNANTGELFF	TGTGCCAGCAGCTTTAATGCAAACACCGGGGAGCTGTTTTTT
TRBV5-5	.	TRBJ2-3	.	CASSLEQTTDTQYF	TGTGCCAGCAGCTTGGAACAGACCACAGATACGCAGTATTTT
TRBV2	.	TRBJ2-3	.	CASGKSDTQYF	TGTGCCAGCGGGAAGTCAGATACGCAGTATTTT
TRBV11-2	.	TRBJ1-4	.	CASSSGATNEKLFF	TGTGCCAGCAGCTCAGGGGCGACTAATGAAAAACTGTTTTTT
TRBV19	.	TRBJ2-6	few	CASSILSGSGANVLTF	TGTGCCAGTAGTATTCTCTCAGGCTCTGGGGCCAACGTCCTGACTTTC
TRBV5-1	.	TRBJ1-2	.	CASSPGDSGYLYGYTF	TGCGCCAGCAGCCCGGGGGACTCCGGTTACCTCTATGGCTACACCTTC
TRBV18	TRBD1	TRBJ1-4	.	CASSPTTRAGGREKLFF	TGTGCCAGCTCACCCACGACGCGGGCAGGGGGGAGGGAAAAACTGTTTTTT
TRBV9	.	TRBJ2-1	.	CASSGEGYEQFF	TGTGCCAGCAGCGGGGAAGGCTATGAGCAGTTCTTC
TRBV2	.	TRBJ1-6	.	CASRETAYNSPLHF	TGTGCCAGCAGGGAGACGGCCTATAATTCACCCCTCCACTTT
TRBV5-8	.	TRBJ1-2	.	CASIREGVGGYTF	TGTGCCAGCATCCGGGAGGGGGTAGGTGGCTACACCTTC
TRBV28	TRBD1	TRBJ1-1	.	CASTNTQGGATEAFF	TGTGCCAGCACCAATACTCAGGGGGGGGCCACTGAAGCTTTCTTT
TRBV12-3/TRBV12-4	.	TRBJ1-1	.	CASSPTVNTEAFF	TGTGCCAGCAGCCCGACAGTTAACACTGAAGCTTTCTTT
TRBV7-8	TRBD2	TRBJ2-1	once	CASSLPKAGEGRNEQFF	TGTGCCAGCAGCTTACCTAAAGCGGGAGAGGGGCGGAATGAGCAGTTCTTC
TRBV7-8	.	TRBJ2-2	.	CASSLGVGTNTGELFF	TGTGCCAGCAGCTTGGGGGTCGGGACGAACACCGGGGAGCTGTTTTTT
TRBV5-1	.	TRBJ2-1	.	CASSLDILSTEQFF	TGCGCCAGCAGCTTGGATATCTTAAGTACTGAGCAGTTCTTC
TRBV6-1	.	TRBJ1-3	.	CASSEASESGNTIYF	TGTGCCAGCAGTGAAGCATCCGAATCCGGAAACACCATATATTTT
TRBV6-1	.	TRBJ1-2	.	CASSDLQGPYGYTF	TGTGCCAGCAGTGACCTTCAGGGGCCCTATGGCTACACCTTC
TRBV19	TRBD1	TRBJ2-3	.	CASSTTGEETDTQYF	TGTGCCAGTAGCACGACAGGGGAAGAGACAGATACGCAGTATTTT
TRBV11-2	.	TRBJ1-5	medium-sized	CASSRGSNQPQHF	TGTGCCAGCAGCCGCGGTAGCAATCAGCCCCAGCATTTT
TRBV5-6	TRBD1	TRBJ1-2	.	CASSLEAGGYGYGYTF	TGTGCCAGCAGCTTGGAGGCAGGGGGCTACGGCTATGGCTACACCTTC
TRBV30	TRBD1	TRBJ1-5	.	CAHADRGLNQPQHF	TGTGCACATGCCGACAGGGGTTTGAATCAGCCCCAGCATTTT
TRBV5-1	TRBD2	TRBJ2-3	.	CASSLGLAEIPQYF	TGCGCCAGCAGCTTGGGTCTAGCGGAAATCCCGCAGTATTTT
TRBV2	.	TRBJ1-6	.	CASSEARTLNSPLHF	TGTGCCAGCAGTGAAGCGCGAACTCTTAATTCACCCCTCCACTTT